These T cell receptor beta chains were read from a single sample in a study of blood T cell repertoires in COVID-19. Libraries were prepared by immunoSEQ multiplex PCR; TCRdb keeps only in-frame clonotypes and omits some of them. The sample contains about 270,000 clones, approximately 85% of which appear only once. The sequencing input was peripheral blood. The source of these receptors is a woman in her 70s with acute or convalescent COVID-19. The CDR3 runs from the conserved cysteine through the conserved F or W. The order of the fields is CDR3 DNA, CDR3 protein, D gene, clone size, J gene, V gene. The D gene is left open where the match is weak. The size field is filled for only some rows; it gives once, few, many or a size class.

DNA: TGTGCCAGCAGCTTAGCGACTAGGGGAGGGCAGGCTGGAAACACCATATATTTT
CDR3: CASSLATRGGQAGNTIYF
D: -
size: -
J: TRBJ1-3
V: TRBV7-8

DNA: TGTGCCAGCAGCCACTTCCAGAGACTAGCGGGGGACGAGCAGTACTTC
CDR3: CASSHFQRLAGDEQYF
D: TRBD2
size: -
J: TRBJ2-7
V: TRBV3-1/TRBV3-2

DNA: TGTGCCAGCAGCTTCCGGGACGGAGGGAGTGAGCAGTTCTTC
CDR3: CASSFRDGGSEQFF
D: -
size: -
J: TRBJ2-1
V: TRBV5-6

DNA: TGTGCCAGTAGCCCGGGGGGGGTCCTCACTGAAGCTTTCTTT
CDR3: CASSPGGVLTEAFF
D: -
size: -
J: TRBJ1-1
V: TRBV19

DNA: TGTGCCAGCAGCTTAATTTTACAGGTGACGAACACTGAAGCTTTCTTT
CDR3: CASSLILQVTNTEAFF
D: -
size: -
J: TRBJ1-1
V: TRBV11-2

DNA: TGTGCCAGCTCACCAAATCCACAGACGTATGGCTACACCTTC
CDR3: CASSPNPQTYGYTF
D: -
size: once
J: TRBJ1-2
V: TRBV18

DNA: TGTGCCAGCAGCCAAGTAGGGGGCCTGAACACTGAAGCTTTCTTT
CDR3: CASSQVGGLNTEAFF
D: TRBD1
size: -
J: TRBJ1-1
V: TRBV14

DNA: TGTGCCAGCAGCCAGGCAGGGAGGGAGCCCCAGCATTTT
CDR3: CASSQAGREPQHF
D: -
size: once
J: TRBJ1-5
V: TRBV3-1/TRBV3-2

DNA: TGCGCCAGCAGCGATCTAGAGCAGTACTTC
CDR3: CASSDLEQYF
D: -
size: -
J: TRBJ2-7
V: TRBV10-1

DNA: TGTGCCAGCAGCTTGAGGCGGGGGATCGGAGTTTACGAGCAGTACTTC
CDR3: CASSLRRGIGVYEQYF
D: TRBD2
size: once
J: TRBJ2-7
V: TRBV5-6

DNA: TGTGCCAGCAGTTTAGGGGACTACAATGAGCAGTTCTTC
CDR3: CASSLGDYNEQFF
D: -
size: -
J: TRBJ2-1
V: TRBV6-6

DNA: TGTGCCAGCAGCCAAGCGGGGGGATCGTCGGCTTTCTTT
CDR3: CASSQAGGSSAFF
D: -
size: -
J: TRBJ1-1
V: TRBV3-1/TRBV3-2

DNA: TGTGCCAGCAGCCAAGCGTTCGGTGAAAAACTGTTTTTT
CDR3: CASSQAFGEKLFF
D: -
size: -
J: TRBJ1-4
V: TRBV3-1/TRBV3-2

DNA: TGTGCCAGCAGCCGCGACTTCTCTGGGGCCAACGTCCTGACTTTC
CDR3: CASSRDFSGANVLTF
D: -
size: -
J: TRBJ2-6
V: TRBV3-1/TRBV3-2

DNA: TGCAGCGTTGTATCCAGGGGCTTTGGCTACACCTTC
CDR3: CSVVSRGFGYTF
D: -
size: -
J: TRBJ1-2
V: TRBV29-1

DNA: TGTGCCAGCAGCTTAGGTGGGCCGGGGGGCGGTTACGAGCAGTACTTC
CDR3: CASSLGGPGGGYEQYF
D: -
size: -
J: TRBJ2-7
V: TRBV7-6